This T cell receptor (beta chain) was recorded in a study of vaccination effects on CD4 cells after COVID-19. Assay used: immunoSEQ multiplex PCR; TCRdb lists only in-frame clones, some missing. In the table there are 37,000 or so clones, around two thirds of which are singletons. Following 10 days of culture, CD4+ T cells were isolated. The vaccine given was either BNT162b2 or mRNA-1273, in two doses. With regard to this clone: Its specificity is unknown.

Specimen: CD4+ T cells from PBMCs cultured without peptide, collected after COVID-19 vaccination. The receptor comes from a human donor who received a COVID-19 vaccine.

The CDR3 loop is CASSLTGDSYTDTQYF. In nucleotides, the CDR3 is TGCGCCAGCAGCTTGACCGGGGACAGCTACACAGATACGCAGTATTTT. This rearrangement joins TRBV5-1 to TRBJ2-3, with 7 bases identical to TRBD1. The CDR3 covers 16 residues. CDR1 SGHRS and CDR2 YFSETQ come from the germline V gene. V shed 1 base and J 2 bases; nucleotides not matched to a gene: 7.